This T cell receptor beta chain was captured by sequencing in a study of cytomegalovirus exposure and HLA in healthy donors. Whole-study context: A prior analysis found 117 million unique TCR beta sequences from 170 million or so T cells. Samples from HLA-typed donors yielded about 85 million unique TCRs in an early data release. Regarding the study as a whole: Some V segments (TRBV6-2 and TRBV6-3 among them) were excluded as indistinguishable. Among TCR sequences, most were rare, though some public TCRs appeared in many donors.

About this clone: Its specificity is unknown.

Germline CDR1 is MNHEY and CDR2 is SVGAGI. The CDR3 is made up of 15 amino acids. V dropped 5 bases and J dropped 0 bases, with 11 bases sitting between them. Both 60 Vbeta primers and 13 Jbeta primers went into the PCR. Generated by immunoSEQ multiplex PCR, the TCRdb table keeps only in-frame clones and is missing some. The sample lists 130,000 to 150,000 clones; around 78% were seen once. The source is a woman under 30 in good health and CMV-seropositive. The genes are TRBV6-5 and TRBJ1-5, with no clear D. The sequenced sample was PBMCs. The CDR3 reads CASSLVANSNQPQHF. DNA for the CDR3: TGTGCCAGCAGTCTCGTGGCCAATAGCAATCAGCCCCAGCATTTT.